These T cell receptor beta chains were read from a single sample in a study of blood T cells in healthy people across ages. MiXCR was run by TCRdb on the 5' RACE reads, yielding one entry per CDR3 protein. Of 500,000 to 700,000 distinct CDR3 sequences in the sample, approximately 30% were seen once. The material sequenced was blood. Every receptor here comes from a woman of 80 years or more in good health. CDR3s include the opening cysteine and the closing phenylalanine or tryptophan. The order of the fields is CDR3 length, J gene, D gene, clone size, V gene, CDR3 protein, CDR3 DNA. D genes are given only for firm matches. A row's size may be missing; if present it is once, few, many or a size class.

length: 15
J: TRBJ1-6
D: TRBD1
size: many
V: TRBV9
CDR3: CASSVTGEYNSPLHF
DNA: TGTGCCAGCAGCGTGACAGGGGAGTATAATTCACCCCTCCACTTT

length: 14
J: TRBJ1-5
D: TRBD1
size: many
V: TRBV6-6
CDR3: CASSRDRGLQPQHF
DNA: TGTGCCAGCAGTCGAGACAGGGGGCTGCAGCCCCAGCATTTT

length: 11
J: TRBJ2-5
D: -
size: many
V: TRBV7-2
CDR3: CASSQQETQYF
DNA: TGTGCCAGCAGCCAACAAGAGACCCAGTACTTC

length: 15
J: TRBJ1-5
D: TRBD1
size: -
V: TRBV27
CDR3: CASSPYGTGGQPQHF
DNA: TGTGCCAGCAGTCCCTACGGGACAGGGGGCCAGCCCCAGCATTTT

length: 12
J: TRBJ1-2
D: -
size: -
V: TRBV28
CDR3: CASSWSMRGYTF
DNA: TGTGCCAGCAGTTGGAGCATGAGGGGCTACACCTTC

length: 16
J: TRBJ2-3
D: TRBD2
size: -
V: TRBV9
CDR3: CASSPRGGRSTDTQYF
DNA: TGTGCCAGCAGCCCGCGGGGGGGCCGAAGTACAGATACGCAGTATTTT

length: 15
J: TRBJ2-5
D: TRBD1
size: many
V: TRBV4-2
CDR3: CASSLLRGTEETQYF
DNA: TGTGCCAGCAGCCTCCTAAGGGGGACAGAAGAGACCCAGTACTTC

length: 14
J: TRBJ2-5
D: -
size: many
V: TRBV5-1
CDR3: CASSLDNIQETQYF
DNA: TGCGCCAGCAGCTTAGACAATATCCAAGAGACCCAGTACTTC

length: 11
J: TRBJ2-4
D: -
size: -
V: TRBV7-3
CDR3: CASSLVDIQYF
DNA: TGTGCCAGCAGCTTGGTCGACATTCAGTACTTC

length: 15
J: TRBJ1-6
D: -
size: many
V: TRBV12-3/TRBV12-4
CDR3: CASSLGPGANSPLHF
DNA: TGTGCCAGCAGTTTAGGTCCTGGGGCGAATTCACCCCTCCACTTT

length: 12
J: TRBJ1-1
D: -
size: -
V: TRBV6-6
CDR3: CASGGPNTEAFF
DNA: TGTGCCAGCGGGGGGCCGAACACTGAAGCTTTCTTT

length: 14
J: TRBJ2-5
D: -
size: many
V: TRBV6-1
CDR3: CASSEGGSLETQYF
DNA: TGTGCCAGCAGTGAAGGGGGTTCCTTAGAGACCCAGTACTTC

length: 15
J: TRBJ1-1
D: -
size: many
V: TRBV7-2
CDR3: CASSLAPTLNTEAFF
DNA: TGTGCCAGCAGCTTAGCGCCGACCCTGAACACTGAAGCTTTCTTT

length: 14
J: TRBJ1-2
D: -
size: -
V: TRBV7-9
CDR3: CASSEAGTRYGYTF
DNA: TGTGCCAGCAGCGAAGCGGGCACACGATATGGCTACACCTTC

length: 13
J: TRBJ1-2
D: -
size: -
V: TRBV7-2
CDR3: CASNPGLPHGYTF
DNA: TGTGCCAGCAATCCGGGACTACCTCATGGCTACACCTTC

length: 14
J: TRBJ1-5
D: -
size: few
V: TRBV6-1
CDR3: CASSEVSSNQPQHF
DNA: TGTGCCAGCAGTGAAGTATCAAGCAATCAGCCCCAGCATTTT

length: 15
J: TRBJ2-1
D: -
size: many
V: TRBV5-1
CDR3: CASRGGSGTYNEQFF
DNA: TGCGCCAGCAGGGGAGGATCCGGGACCTACAATGAGCAGTTCTTC

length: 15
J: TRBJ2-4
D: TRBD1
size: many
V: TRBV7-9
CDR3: CASSLTTGGGDIQYF
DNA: TGTGCCAGCAGCCTCACGACAGGGGGCGGGGACATTCAGTACTTC

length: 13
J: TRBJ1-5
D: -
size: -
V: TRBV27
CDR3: CATSWGSNQPQHF
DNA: TGTGCCACCTCATGGGGGAGCAATCAGCCCCAGCATTTT

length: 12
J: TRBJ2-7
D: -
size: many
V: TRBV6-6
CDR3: CASSYGGGWMYF
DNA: TGTGCCAGCAGTTACGGGGGGGGCTGGATGTACTTC

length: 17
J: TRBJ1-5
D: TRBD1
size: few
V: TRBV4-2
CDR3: CASSQEDRGNSNQPQHF
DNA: TGTGCCAGCAGCCAAGAGGACAGGGGAAATAGCAATCAGCCCCAGCATTTT

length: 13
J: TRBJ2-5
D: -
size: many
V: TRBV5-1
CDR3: CASSPGVQETQYF
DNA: TGTGCCAGCTCACCAGGCGTCCAAGAGACCCAGTACTTC

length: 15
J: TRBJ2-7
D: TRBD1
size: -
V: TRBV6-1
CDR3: CASSEGDRGRYEQYF
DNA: TGTGCCAGCAGTGAAGGGGACAGGGGGCGCTACGAGCAGTACTTC